What follows are 10 T cell receptor beta chains derived from one specimen sequenced in a study of beta chain features in type 1 diabetes. Reverse transcribing all isolated RNA meant expressed TCRB transcripts were sequenced. The table came from immunoSEQ multiplex PCR; TCRdb's copy has only in-frame clones and leaves some out. The sample holds 150,000 to 200,000 clones, around 63% seen once. Their antigen targets remain unknown. Notes on the study in general: Type 1 diabetes patients showed a moderate but significant shortening of TCRB CDR3s in all four CD4+ subsets.

The sequencing sample was made of naive CD4+ T cells from blood. These receptors originate from a man in his thirties or forties with type 1 diabetes.

This clone was counted between two and nine times. The chain has TRBV4-3 and TRBJ2-5; D remains ambiguous. Trimming left V 0 bases short and J 4 bases short, with 6 bases between. The CDR3 totals 13 residues. The germline CDR1 and CDR2 sequences are LGHNA and YSLEER. The CDR3 DNA reads as TGCGCCAGCAGCCAAGAAGAGACAGAGACCCAGTACTTC. It is translated as CASSQEETETQYF.

The CDR3 here is CSVLRTDLSTDTQYF. The CDR3 DNA reads TGCAGCGTTCTACGGACAGACTTAAGCACAGATACGCAGTATTTT. This rearrangement joins TRBV29-1 to TRBJ2-3, with a weak D call TRBD1 (6 bases). V gave up 5 bases and J gave up 0 bases, with 15 bases separating them. Germline assignment: CDR1 SQVTM and CDR2 ANQGSEA. The CDR3 runs 15 residues.

This clone was counted a few times. The chain uses TRBV14 and TRBJ2-5, with TRBD2 identical over 9 bases. V lost 2 bases to trimming and J lost 5 bases; unmatched junction nucleotides: 12. This CDR3 region has 17 residues. Germline V gene sequence: CDR1 SGHDN, CDR2 FVKESK. The CDR3 loop is CASSQLSGGSARETQYF. CDR3 in DNA: TGTGCCAGCAGCCAACTCAGCGGGGGGTCCGCCCGGGAGACCCAGTACTTC.

This chain links TRBV29-1 with TRBJ2-3; D is ambiguous. The CDR3 length is 15 residues. V lost 4 bases and J 1 base, leaving 15 bases between the germline ends. Looked up from germline, CDR1 is SQVTM and CDR2 is ANQGSEA. The CDR3 protein is CSVVRQPRGTDTQYF. CDR3 bases: TGCAGCGTTGTAAGGCAGCCTCGGGGCACAGATACGCAGTATTTT.

The chain joins TRBV30 to TRBJ1-2; D not resolved. The CDR3 has 13 amino acids. The ends were cut back, 2 bases at V and 2 bases at J, with 9 bases in the middle. Germline V gene data show CDR1 as GTSNPN and CDR2 as SVGIG (reference sequence). CDR3 bases: TGTGCCTGGAGTAGTGCTTTAAACTATGGCTACACCTTC. This sequence encodes CAWSSALNYGYTF.

CDR3 bases: TGTGCCTGGAGTGTAAACGTCCAAGAGACCCAGTACTTC. This codes for CAWSVNVQETQYF. This chain uses TRBV30 with TRBJ2-5; D unclear. CDR3 length: 13 residues. Trimming took 0 bases from V and 1 from J, leaving 6 bases between them. Germline-derived CDR1 and CDR2 are GTSNPN and SVGIG (reference sequence).

This clone appeared once. V and J are TRBV9 and TRBJ2-5; no clear D gene. Deletions cut 4 bases from V and 1 base from J, with 11 bases between. Germline V lookup: CDR1 SGDLS, CDR2 YYNGEE. This CDR3 has 14 residues. The CDR3 is CASSSRRSQETQYF. For the CDR3, the DNA is TGTGCCAGCAGCTCCCGAAGATCCCAAGAGACCCAGTACTTC.

The rearrangement uses TRBV4-1 and TRBJ1-2; D may be TRBD1 (5 bases). Germline CDR1 MGHRA, CDR2 YSYEKL. V was pared by 3 bases and J by 6 bases, with 11 bases between. The CDR3 is 13 residues long. The CDR3 bases are TGCGCCAGCAGCCAGGGGGTAGGAGATGGCTACACCTTC. This sequence encodes CASSQGVGDGYTF.

This chain links TRBV2 with TRBJ1-1; possible D gene TRBD1, 6 bases. The V gene lost 5 bases and the J gene lost 5 bases, with 12 bases spanning the gap. Per the germline V gene, CDR1 is SNHLY and CDR2 is FYNNEI. The CDR3 is made up of 13 amino acids. The CDR3 DNA reads TGTGCCAGCAGTAGTAGGGGGAGGACTGAAGCTTTCTTT. This gives the protein CASSSRGRTEAFF.

The rearrangement joins TRBV25-1 to TRBJ2-7; 10 nucleotides align to TRBD1. The CDR3 runs 15 residues. Germline CDR1 MGHDK, CDR2 SYGVNS. The J segment lost 2 bases and the V segment lost 3 bases, leaving 4 bases of the junction unmatched. This CDR3 is CASSDPGTGAYEQYF. As DNA, the CDR3 is TGTGCCAGCAGTGACCCTGGGACAGGGGCCTACGAGCAGTACTTC.